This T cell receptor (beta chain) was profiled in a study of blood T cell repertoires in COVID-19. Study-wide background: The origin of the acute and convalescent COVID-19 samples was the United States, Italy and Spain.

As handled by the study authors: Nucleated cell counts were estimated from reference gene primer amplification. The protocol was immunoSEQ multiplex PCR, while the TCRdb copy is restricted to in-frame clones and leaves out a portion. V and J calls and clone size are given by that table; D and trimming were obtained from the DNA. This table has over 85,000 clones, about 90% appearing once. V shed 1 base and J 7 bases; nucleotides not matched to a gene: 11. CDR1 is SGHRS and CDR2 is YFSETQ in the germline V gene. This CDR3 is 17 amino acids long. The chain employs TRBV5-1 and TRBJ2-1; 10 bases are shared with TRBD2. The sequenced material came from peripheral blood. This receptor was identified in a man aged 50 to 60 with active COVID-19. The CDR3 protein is CASSLRWSGGVRNEQFF. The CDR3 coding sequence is TGCGCCAGCAGCTTGCGTTGGAGCGGGGGGGTGAGGAATGAGCAGTTCTTC.